The present T cell receptor beta chain was sequenced within a study of spatial heterogeneity in lung cancer. Study-level points and caveats: How many expanded intratumoral alpha and beta TCRs were present tracked the tumor mutation count, which was a count of nonsynonymous mutations. Ubiquitous and regional expanded TCR counts tracked ubiquitous and regional nonsynonymous mutations, respectively.

Time point defined: sample taken at primary tumor resection. The donors were fewer than 80 patients with non-small cell lung cancer that was early-stage and untreated. Whole RNA from tumor, nontumor lung or frozen PBMC was sequenced unsorted. This clonotype has more than one count but fewer than ten. Its target is unknown. Found in a library prepared for alpha chains, this beta chain is an off-target read, and its abundance has little meaning. CDR3 length equals 18 residues. The V segment lost 8 bases and the J segment 6 bases; nucleotides outside the gene matches: 22. TCR cDNA molecules each had a unique molecular identifier. TCRdb called the 5' RACE reads again in MiXCR, with one record for every CDR3 protein. The repertoire holds about 14,000 distinct CDR3 sequences, with approximately 4.8% as singletons.

Specimen: lung tumor tissue, collected at surgery. The source is a female donor with early-stage non-small cell lung cancer. The rearrangement links TRBV12-3 or TRBV12-4 to TRBJ1-2, with 9 positions matching TRBD1. CDR3 nucleotide sequence: TGTGCCAGCTCGAGGCGGGGGGACAGGGAAATCTCTAAGCATGGCTACACCTTC. It translates to CASSRRGDREISKHGYTF.